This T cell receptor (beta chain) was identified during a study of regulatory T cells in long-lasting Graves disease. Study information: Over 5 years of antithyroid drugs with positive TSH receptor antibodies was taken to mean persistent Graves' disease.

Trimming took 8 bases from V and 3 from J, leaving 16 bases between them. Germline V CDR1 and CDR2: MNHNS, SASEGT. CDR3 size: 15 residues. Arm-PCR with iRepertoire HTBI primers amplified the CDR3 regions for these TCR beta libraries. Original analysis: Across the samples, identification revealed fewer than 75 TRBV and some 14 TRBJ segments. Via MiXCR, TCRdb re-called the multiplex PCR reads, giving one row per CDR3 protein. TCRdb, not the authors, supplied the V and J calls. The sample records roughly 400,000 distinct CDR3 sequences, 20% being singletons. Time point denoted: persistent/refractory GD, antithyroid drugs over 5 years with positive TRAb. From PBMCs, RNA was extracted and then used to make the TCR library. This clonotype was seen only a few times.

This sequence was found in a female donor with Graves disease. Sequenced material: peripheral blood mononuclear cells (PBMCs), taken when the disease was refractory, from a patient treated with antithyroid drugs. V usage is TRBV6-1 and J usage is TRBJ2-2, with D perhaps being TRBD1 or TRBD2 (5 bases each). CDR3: CASRRDLVYTGELFF. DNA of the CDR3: TGTGCCAGCCGCCGGGACCTGGTCTACACCGGGGAGCTGTTTTTT.